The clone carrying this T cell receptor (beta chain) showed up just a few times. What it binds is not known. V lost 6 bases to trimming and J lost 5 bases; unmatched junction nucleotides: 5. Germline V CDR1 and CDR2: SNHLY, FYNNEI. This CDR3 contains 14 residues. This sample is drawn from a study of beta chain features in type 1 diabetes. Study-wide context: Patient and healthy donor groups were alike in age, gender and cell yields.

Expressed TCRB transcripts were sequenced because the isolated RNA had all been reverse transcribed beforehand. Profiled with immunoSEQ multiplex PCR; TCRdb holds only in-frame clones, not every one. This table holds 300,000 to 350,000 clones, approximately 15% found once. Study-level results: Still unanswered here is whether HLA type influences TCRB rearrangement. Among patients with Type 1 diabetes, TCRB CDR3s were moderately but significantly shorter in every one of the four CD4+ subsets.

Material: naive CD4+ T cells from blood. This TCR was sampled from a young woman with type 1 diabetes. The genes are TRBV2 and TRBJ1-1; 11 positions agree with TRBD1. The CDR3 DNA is TGTGCCAGCAGCTGGACAGGGGGCTATACTGAAGCTTTCTTT. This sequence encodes CASSWTGGYTEAFF.